Each of the 24 T cell receptor beta chains below was sequenced from the same sample in a study of cytomegalovirus exposure and HLA in healthy donors. PCR employed 60 Vbeta and 13 Jbeta primers. Profiled with immunoSEQ multiplex PCR; TCRdb holds only in-frame clones, not every one. The table lists approximately 170,000 clones, about 80% of them singletons. Specimen: PBMCs. All receptors derive from a man between 18 and 29 years old in good health and CMV-seropositive.

CDR3 protein: CASSPFGYEQYF. Here the CDR3 DNA reads TGTGCCAGCTCACCATTCGGCTACGAGCAGTACTTC. The gene calls are TRBV18 and TRBJ2-7, with D uncertain. The V end lost 2 bases, the J end lost 3 bases, and 5 bases lay between the germline ends. The CDR3 extends over 12 amino acids. Looked up from germline, CDR1 is KGHSH and CDR2 is LQKENI.

This chain joins TRBV28 and TRBJ1-1; unclear D gene. Germline CDR1 and CDR2: MDHEN and SYDVKM. Trimming removed 3 bases from V and 0 bases from J, with 14 bases in between. The CDR3 has 16 amino acids. CDR3 nucleotides: TGTGCCAGCAGTTTTGTCGGCAGGTACATGAACACTGAAGCTTTCTTT. Amino acid sequence: CASSFVGRYMNTEAFF.

This chain joins TRBV11-2 and TRBJ2-2; 9 positions agree with TRBD1. This CDR3 has 14 residues. CDR1 SGHAT and CDR2 FQNNGV come from the germline V gene. The V segment lost 5 bases and the J segment 6 bases; nucleotides outside the gene matches: 4. In DNA, the CDR3 is TGTGCCAGCAGCCCTAGGACAGGGGCCGGGGAGCTGTTTTTT. Encoded protein: CASSPRTGAGELFF.

This clone has just a few counts. This rearrangement joins TRBV7-6 to TRBJ1-4, with a possible D match to TRBD1 (6 bases). Per the germline V gene, CDR1 is SGHVS and CDR2 is FNYEAQ. CDR3 length: 16 amino acids. Trimming took 5 bases from V and 4 from J, leaving 17 bases between them. CDR3 amino acids: CASSQDKGVLNEKLFF. As DNA, the CDR3 is TGTGCCAGCAGCCAAGATAAGGGGGTTCTTAATGAAAAACTGTTTTTT.

The rearrangement joins TRBV7-6 to TRBJ2-5, with D possibly matching TRBD1 (5 bases). From germline, CDR1 is SGHVS and CDR2 FNYEAQ. The CDR3 is 14 residues long. Trimming removed 4 bases from V and 1 base from J, with 10 bases in between. Written as DNA, the CDR3 is TGTGCCAGCAGCTACATGGGGCCCCAAGAGACCCAGTACTTC. This codes for CASSYMGPQETQYF.

This clone was found a few times. The chain is built from TRBV2 and TRBJ1-4; D is uncertain. Trimming took 4 bases from V and 0 from J, leaving 9 bases between them. Per the germline V gene, CDR1 is SNHLY and CDR2 is FYNNEI. There are 15 residues in the CDR3. DNA of the CDR3: TGTGCCAGCAGTGCCCTAGCCGCAACTAATGAAAAACTGTTTTTT. Translating gives CASSALAATNEKLFF.

This sequence joins TRBV30 and TRBJ1-1; D uncertain. Trimming removed 2 bases from V and 8 bases from J, with 12 bases in between. Germline CDR1 GTSNPN, CDR2 SVGIG (reference sequence). The CDR3 contains 12 residues. The CDR3 nucleotides are TGTGCCTGGAGTAGGATTGGAGTAGAAGCTTTCTTT. This sequence encodes CAWSRIGVEAFF.

CDR3 region: CASSTDFANTEAFF. The CDR3 coding sequence is TGTGCCAGCAGCACGGACTTTGCAAACACTGAAGCTTTCTTT. The chain recombines TRBV5-4 with TRBJ1-1; the D is unclear. The ends were cut back, 4 bases at V and 2 bases at J, with 12 bases in the middle. Germline-derived CDR1 and CDR2 are SGHNT and YYREEE (reference sequence). This CDR3 is built from 14 residues.

The chain couples TRBV5-5 to TRBJ1-2; TRBD1 is a possible D gene (5 bases). This CDR3 has 13 amino acids. Germline V gene data show CDR1 as SGHKS and CDR2 as YYEKEE (reference sequence). Between the trimmed V and J ends, which lost 5 bases and 4 bases, there was a span of 12 bases. CDR3 protein: CASSTGGIYGYTF. Written as DNA, the CDR3 is TGTGCCAGCAGTACGGGGGGGATCTATGGCTACACCTTC.

Concerning this clone: Relative to the germline gene, one junction end is altered; a read error may explain this. The chain couples TRBV7-9 to TRBJ2-5; 9 positions agree with TRBD1. Germline CDR1 reads SEHNR; CDR2 reads FQNEAQ (reference sequence). The length of the CDR3 is 16 residues. CDR3 amino acids: CASSLLGTGSTEAQYF. The DNA for the CDR3 is TGTGCCAGCAGCTTGCTTGGGACAGGGAGTACAGAGGCCCAGTACTTC.

The chain combines TRBV7-9 with TRBJ2-7; 9 bases are shared with TRBD2. V lost 10 bases and J lost 5; bases outside the gene matches: 9. The CDR3 is made up of 13 amino acids. Per germline, CDR1 SEHNR and CDR2 FQNEAQ (reference sequence). In nucleotides, the CDR3 is TGTGCCACCTCTAGCGGGATGGGCGACGAGCAGTACTTC. Translation: CATSSGMGDEQYF.

The V gene is TRBV19, the J gene TRBJ2-3; no firm D call. The CDR3 contains 16 residues. Trimming cost V 3 bases and J 4 bases, with 17 bases left between them. The germline CDR1 and CDR2 sequences are LNHDA and SQIVND (reference sequence). The CDR3 DNA sequence: TGTGCCAGTAGTATGGCGTACTCCTGGAGAGCAGATACGCAGTATTTT. Its translation is CASSMAYSWRADTQYF.

The chain joins TRBV6-5 to TRBJ2-3; no clear D. V shed 0 bases and J shed 3 bases, with 7 bases lying between them. CDR3 length equals 14 residues. Germline CDR1 reads MNHEY; CDR2 reads SVGAGI. CDR3 coding DNA: TGTGCCAGCAGTTACTCCGGTGCGACAGATACGCAGTATTTT. It yields the protein CASSYSGATDTQYF.

The rearrangement uses TRBV18 and TRBJ1-2; the match to TRBD1 covers 10 bases. With 3 bases clipped from V and 5 bases from J, the junction kept 9 bases outside the gene matches. Germline-derived CDR1 and CDR2 are KGHSH and LQKENI. This CDR3 is built from 16 residues. CDR3 bases: TGTGCCAGCTCACCGTACGGGACAGGGGTAGGGTATGGCTACACCTTC. Its protein product is CASSPYGTGVGYGYTF.

The rearrangement joins TRBV6-5 to TRBJ1-3; TRBD1 agrees at 7 bases. The CDR3 length is 13 residues. Germline trimming cut 6 bases from V and 5 bases from J; bases unmatched to any gene: 4. The germline CDR1 and CDR2 sequences are MNHEY and SVGAGI. DNA for the CDR3: TGTGCCAGCAGGGGGACAGAGAGAAACACCATATATTTT. This translates into CASRGTERNTIYF.

This clone was found once. The J gene is TRBJ1-2, the V gene TRBV5-5, with D unresolved. CDR1 and CDR2 (germline): SGHKS, YYEKEE (reference sequence). The germline V and J ends were trimmed by 2 bases and 2 bases, with 10 bases remaining between them. There are 14 residues in the CDR3. CDR3 coding DNA: TGTGCCAGCAGCTTAGCGGCCTCGAACTATGGCTACACCTTC. Translating it yields CASSLAASNYGYTF.

The chain is built from TRBV19 and TRBJ2-3, with D possibly TRBD2 on 6 matching bases. From germline, CDR1 is LNHDA and CDR2 SQIVND (reference sequence). V shed 7 bases and J shed 1 base, with 18 bases lying between them. The CDR3 consists of 16 residues. The CDR3 region is CASKILGGTGTDTQYF. In DNA, the CDR3 is TGTGCCAGTAAGATTCTCGGGGGAACAGGCACAGATACGCAGTATTTT.

This clone was seen only once. The gene calls are TRBV5-8 and TRBJ1-2; D remains ambiguous. The V end was cut by 9 bases, the J end by 2 bases, with 11 bases between. The CDR3 is made up of 12 amino acids. Germline CDR1 and CDR2: SGHTS and YDEGEE. CDR3 sequence (DNA): TGTGCCACCCCGGGTTGGAACTATGGCTACACCTTC. Translated, it gives CATPGWNYGYTF.

J is TRBJ2-5 and V is TRBV28; 8 bases map to TRBD1. Germline trimming cut 10 bases from V and 5 bases from J; bases unmatched to any gene: 12. Germline CDR1 is MDHEN and CDR2 is SYDVKM. This CDR3 region has 14 residues. CDR3 sequence reads: CAMGGTGALETQYF. In nucleotides, the CDR3 is TGTGCCATGGGTGGGACAGGTGCATTGGAGACCCAGTACTTC. The whole variable domain, remainder taken from reference TRBV28 and TRBJ2-5, is DVKVTQSSRYLVKRTGEKVFLECVQDMDHENMFWYRQDPGLGLRLIYFSYDVKMKEKGDIPEGYSVSREKKERFSLILESASTNQTSMYLCAMGGTGALETQYFGPGTRLLVL.

The V call is TRBV5-1, the J call TRBJ1-2; D ambiguous. Per germline, CDR1 SGHRS and CDR2 YFSETQ. The germline V and J ends were trimmed by 3 bases and 2 bases, with 17 bases remaining between them. CDR3 length: 16 amino acids. The DNA of the CDR3 is TGCGCCAGCAGCTCCGCCGGTACCACAGAGAACTATGGCTACACCTTC. This sequence encodes CASSSAGTTENYGYTF.

This chain joins TRBV5-4 and TRBJ1-6; 8 nucleotides align to TRBD1. Germline CDR1 and CDR2: SGHNT and YYREEE (reference sequence). Unmatched junction bases numbered 7, after V lost 4 bases and J lost 7 bases. CDR3 length: 15 amino acids. DNA of the CDR3: TGTGCCAGCAGCGTGGACAGGGAGATCAATTCACCCCTCCACTTT. This gives the protein CASSVDREINSPLHF.

This chain links TRBV25-1 with TRBJ2-5; 9 bases agree with TRBD1. The DNA end lines up better with TRBJ2-7; the J call may be wrong. In germline, CDR1 is MGHDK, CDR2 SYGVNS. The CDR3 length is 15 residues. The CDR3 DNA reads as TGTGCCAGCAGTGGTCTGGGACAGGGATGGAACGAGCAGTACTTC. As protein: CASSGLGQGWNEQYF.

V and J are TRBV9 and TRBJ2-7, with D unresolved. The CDR3 length is 14 residues. Germline values: CDR1 SGDLS, CDR2 YYNGEE. V lost 0 bases and J lost 2, with 9 bases in between. This CDR3 reads CASSVVAEAYEQYF. CDR3 bases: TGTGCCAGCAGCGTAGTGGCGGAAGCCTACGAGCAGTACTTC.

V usage is TRBV6-6 and J usage is TRBJ2-5; maybe TRBD2 (6 bases). The ends were cut back, 6 bases at V and 3 bases at J, with 17 bases in the middle. The CDR3 length is 15 residues. CDR1 and CDR2 (germline): MNHNY, SVGAGI (reference sequence). CDR3 bases: TGTGCCAGCAGGCGGGTGCTGGGGGGTAAAGAGACCCAGTACTTC. Translating it yields CASRRVLGGKETQYF.